The present entry profiles one T cell receptor (beta chain) with its context. Antigen unknown. Germline values: CDR1 MNHEY, CDR2 SVGAGI. V gave up 5 bases and J gave up 2 bases, with 13 bases separating them. The CDR3 totals 14 residues. The sample is drawn from a study of shared clonotypes between healthy human individuals. The wider study: Per donor, CD8 memory used one plate, CD8 naive used two, CD4 memory used three and CD4 naive used three.

Only in-frame clones appear in the TCRdb table, and some are missing; sequencing was by immunoSEQ multiplex PCR. Of approximately 1,000,000 clones detected, around three quarters appear once; the ten largest clones hold around 0.47%. Study-wide findings and caveats: Rarefaction curves obtained for sorted subsets showed sequencing incomplete despite large depth. The study generally estimated greater richness for naive than memory subsets. Compared with clonotypes that all four donors shared, non-shared clonotypes had lower generation probabilities.

Source material: memory CD4+ T cells from PBMCs. Subset in this sample: CD45RA-negative fraction. The sequence was obtained from a man younger than 30 in good health. Some clones in this sample may be carry-over from other donors' samples. This rearrangement joins TRBV6-5 to TRBJ2-7, with D perhaps TRBD1 or TRBD2 (5 bases each). CDR3 in amino acids: CASSPGPQAYEQYF. In DNA form, the CDR3 reads TGTGCCAGCAGTCCGGGACCCCAAGCCTACGAGCAGTACTTC.